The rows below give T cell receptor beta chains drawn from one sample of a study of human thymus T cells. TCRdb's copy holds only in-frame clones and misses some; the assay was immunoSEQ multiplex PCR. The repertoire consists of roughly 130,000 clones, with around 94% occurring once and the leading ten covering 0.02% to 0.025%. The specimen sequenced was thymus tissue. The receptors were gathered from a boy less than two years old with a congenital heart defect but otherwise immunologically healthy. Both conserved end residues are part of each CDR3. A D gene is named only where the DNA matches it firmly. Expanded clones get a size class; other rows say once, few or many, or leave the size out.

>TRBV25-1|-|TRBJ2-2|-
CASSEGVSGLANTGELFF
TGTGCCAGCAGTGAAGGGGTTTCGGGACTGGCGAACACCGGGGAGCTGTTTTTT
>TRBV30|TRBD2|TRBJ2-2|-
CAWTPGRPSGVPSANTGELFF
TGTGCCTGGACGCCGGGAAGGCCTAGCGGGGTTCCCAGCGCGAACACCGGGGAGCTGTTTTTT
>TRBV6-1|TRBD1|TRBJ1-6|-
CASSDHRGHHSPLHF
TGTGCCAGCAGTGATCACAGGGGGCACCATTCACCCCTCCACTTT
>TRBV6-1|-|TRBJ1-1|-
CASRAGSPREVAFF
TGTGCCAGCAGGGCCGGGTCTCCCCGTGAGGTTGCTTTCTTT
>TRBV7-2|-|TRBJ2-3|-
CASSSTDQRSTDTQYF
TGTGCCAGCAGCTCTACGGACCAGAGAAGCACAGATACGCAGTATTTT
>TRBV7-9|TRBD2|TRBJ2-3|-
CASSLRLASTDTQYF
TGTGCCAGCAGCTTAAGACTAGCTAGCACAGATACGCAGTATTTT
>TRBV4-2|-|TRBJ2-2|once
CASSGQPGAGGELFF
TGTGCCAGCAGCGGACAACCAGGGGCGGGCGGGGAGCTGTTTTTT
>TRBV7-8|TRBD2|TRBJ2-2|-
CASSFQRGGLTGELFF
TGTGCCAGCAGCTTCCAGCGGGGGGGCCTCACCGGGGAGCTGTTTTTT
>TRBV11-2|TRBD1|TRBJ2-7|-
CASSFPGQHSYEQYF
TGTGCCAGCAGCTTCCCGGGACAGCATTCCTACGAGCAGTACTTC
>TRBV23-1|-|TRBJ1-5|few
CASSLERWHQPQHF
TGCGCCAGCAGCCTTGAAAGGTGGCATCAGCCCCAGCATTTT
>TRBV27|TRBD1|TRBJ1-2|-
CASSPLAGQGVSNYGYTF
TGTGCCAGCAGTCCACTAGCGGGACAGGGGGTTTCCAACTATGGCTACACCTTC
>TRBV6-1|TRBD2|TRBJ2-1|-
CASRTSGGYNEQFF
TGTGCCAGCAGAACTAGCGGGGGTTACAATGAGCAGTTCTTC
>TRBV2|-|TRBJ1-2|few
CASTAGGRLNYGYTF
TGTGCCAGCACCGCTGGGGGAAGGCTGAACTATGGCTACACCTTC
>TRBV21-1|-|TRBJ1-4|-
CATNHGGDEKLFF
TGTGCCACCAACCACGGGGGGGACGAAAAACTGTTTTTT
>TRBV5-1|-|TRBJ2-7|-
CASSRGSGPGEQYF
TGCGCCAGCAGCCGAGGGTCGGGACCCGGCGAGCAGTACTTC
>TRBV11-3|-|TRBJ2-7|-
CASSGTGLSGQYF
TGTGCCAGCAGCGGGACGGGACTCTCGGGGCAGTACTTC
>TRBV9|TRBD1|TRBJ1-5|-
CASTDRDRACYSNQPQHF
TGTGCCAGCACGGATCGGGACAGGGCATGTTATAGCAATCAGCCCCAGCATTTT
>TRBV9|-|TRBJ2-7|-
CASSVAGSGYEQYF
TGTGCCAGCAGCGTCGCGGGGTCTGGCTACGAGCAGTACTTC
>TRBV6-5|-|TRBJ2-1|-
CASSYSKAGEEEQFF
TGTGCCAGCAGTTACTCGAAGGCAGGGGAGGAGGAGCAGTTCTTC
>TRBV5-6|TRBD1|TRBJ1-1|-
CASSSGQARDF
TGTGCCAGCAGCTCTGGACAGGCGAGGGACTTT
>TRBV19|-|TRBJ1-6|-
CASSTKDRLYNSPLHF
TGTGCCAGTAGTACAAAAGACAGGCTCTATAATTCACCCCTCCACTTT
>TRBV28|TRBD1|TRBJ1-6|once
CASSLGSTRDRKNSPLHF
TGTGCCAGCAGTTTAGGGTCGACCCGGGACAGGAAAAACTCACCCCTCCACTTT
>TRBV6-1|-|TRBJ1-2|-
CASSEEGRFYGYTF
TGTGCCAGCAGTGAAGAGGGGAGGTTCTATGGCTACACCTTC
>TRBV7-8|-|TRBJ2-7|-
CASSLGASFAYEQYF
TGTGCCAGCAGCTTAGGGGCCTCCTTTGCCTACGAGCAGTACTTC
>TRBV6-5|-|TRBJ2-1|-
CASHAGDGTEQFF
TGTGCCAGCCACGCGGGGGACGGGACAGAGCAGTTCTTC
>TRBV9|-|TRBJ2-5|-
CASSVDTGGGETQYF
TGTGCCAGCAGCGTGGACACAGGGGGGGGAGAGACCCAGTACTTC